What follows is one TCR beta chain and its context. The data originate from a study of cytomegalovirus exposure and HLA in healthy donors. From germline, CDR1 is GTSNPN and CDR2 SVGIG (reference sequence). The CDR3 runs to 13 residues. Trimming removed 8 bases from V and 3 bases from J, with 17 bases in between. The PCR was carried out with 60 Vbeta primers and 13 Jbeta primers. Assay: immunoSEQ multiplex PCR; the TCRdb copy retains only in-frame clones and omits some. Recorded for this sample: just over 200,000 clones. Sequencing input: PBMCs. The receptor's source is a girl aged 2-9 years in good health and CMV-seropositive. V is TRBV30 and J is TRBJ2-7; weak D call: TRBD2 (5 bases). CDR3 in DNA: TGTGCCGCCCCCCCGGACTCGATCTACGAGCAGTACTTC. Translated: CAAPPDSIYEQYF.